This entry features one T cell receptor beta chain sequence. Its antigen is not known. The sample belongs to a study of cytomegalovirus exposure and HLA in healthy donors. The primer mix had 60 Vbeta and 13 Jbeta primers. Original processing notes: Unique TCR beta chains numbered about 79 million in a later analysis, with roughly 10 million shared. Produced via immunoSEQ multiplex PCR; TCRdb's table is partial and in-frame only. The V and J calls and the clone size are those of that table, but D and trimming were determined from the DNA. Of about 200,000 clones in the sample, more than 9.5% were seen once. Germline values: CDR1 LNHDA, CDR2 SQIVND (reference sequence). The CDR3 is 12 residues long. The V end was cut by 3 bases, the J end by 8 bases, with 7 bases between. General observations from the study: Some highly shared sequence variants likely arose as a pipeline artifact.

The receptor was isolated from a man in his forties or fifties in good health and CMV-seropositive. Sequenced sample: PBMCs. This chain joins TRBV19 and TRBJ1-4, with D possibly being TRBD1 (5 bases). Here the CDR3 reads CASSIRGEKLFF. As DNA, the CDR3 is TGTGCCAGTAGTATTAGGGGCGAAAAACTGTTTTTT.